Listed below are T cell receptor beta chains from one sample, sequenced in a study of CD8+ T cells in alopecia areata. Profiling relied on immunoSEQ multiplex PCR, and the TCRdb table lists in-frame clones only, not all of them. This sample yields 200,000 to 250,000 clones, of which about 60% are seen a single time; 0.45% belongs to the top ten. The material sequenced was CD4+ T cells sorted from blood, taken at week 0. These receptors originate from a human donor with alopecia areata. Each CDR3 is given with its conserved first and last residue. Each record gives: J gene, V gene, clone size, D gene, CDR3 DNA, CDR3 protein. The D gene is left open where the match is weak. The size entry is marked missing in some rows and otherwise reads once, few, many or a size class.

j_gene: TRBJ2-5; v_gene: TRBV5-1; abundance: .; d_gene: .; CDR3nt: TGCGCCAGCAGCATCCAAGAGACCCAGTACTTC; CDR3aa: CASSIQETQYF
j_gene: TRBJ2-7; v_gene: TRBV29-1; abundance: .; d_gene: TRBD1; CDR3nt: TGCAGCGCTCACGGGACAGGTCCCTACGAGCAGTACTTC; CDR3aa: CSAHGTGPYEQYF
j_gene: TRBJ1-2; v_gene: TRBV2; abundance: once; d_gene: .; CDR3nt: TGTGCCAGCAGGGATCAACAGGGCCTAAACTATGGCTACACCTTC; CDR3aa: CASRDQQGLNYGYTF
j_gene: TRBJ1-2; v_gene: TRBV7-2; abundance: .; d_gene: TRBD1; CDR3nt: TGTGCCAGCAGCGCGGGACAGGGATATGGCTACACCTTC; CDR3aa: CASSAGQGYGYTF
j_gene: TRBJ1-1; v_gene: TRBV5-4; abundance: .; d_gene: .; CDR3nt: TGTGCCAGCAGCTATACAGCGAACACTGAAGCTTTCTTT; CDR3aa: CASSYTANTEAFF
j_gene: TRBJ2-1; v_gene: TRBV4-1; abundance: few; d_gene: .; CDR3nt: TGCGCCAGCAGCCAAGAGTCGTGGCGGAATGAGCAGTTCTTC; CDR3aa: CASSQESWRNEQFF
j_gene: TRBJ2-3; v_gene: TRBV10-3; abundance: once; d_gene: TRBD2; CDR3nt: TGTGCCATCAGTGAGCCTCCCTCGCGGGAGACAGATACGCAGTATTTT; CDR3aa: CAISEPPSRETDTQYF
j_gene: TRBJ1-1; v_gene: TRBV10-1; abundance: .; d_gene: .; CDR3nt: TGCGCCAGCAGTGTAAACAGGGAAGGGACTGAAGCTTTCTTT; CDR3aa: CASSVNREGTEAFF
j_gene: TRBJ2-2; v_gene: TRBV7-6; abundance: few; d_gene: .; CDR3nt: TGTGCCAGCAGCTCCGGGACTCAAGCCGGGGAGCTGTTTTTT; CDR3aa: CASSSGTQAGELFF
j_gene: TRBJ2-5; v_gene: TRBV12-5; abundance: few; d_gene: TRBD1; CDR3nt: TGTGCTAGTGGTACGACAGGGGCAAGAGAGACCCAGTACTTC; CDR3aa: CASGTTGARETQYF
j_gene: TRBJ2-2; v_gene: TRBV29-1; abundance: few; d_gene: TRBD2; CDR3nt: TGCAGCGTTGCACTAGCGGGAGTTACCGGGGAGCTGTTTTTT; CDR3aa: CSVALAGVTGELFF
j_gene: TRBJ1-1; v_gene: TRBV25-1; abundance: .; d_gene: .; CDR3nt: TGTGCCAGCCGCCGAGCAAACGTGAACACTGAAGCTTTCTTT; CDR3aa: CASRRANVNTEAFF
j_gene: TRBJ1-4; v_gene: TRBV29-1; abundance: .; d_gene: .; CDR3nt: TGCAGCGGGGGGGTTGGTCGGGAAAAACTGTTTTTT; CDR3aa: CSGGVGREKLFF
j_gene: TRBJ1-2; v_gene: TRBV6-1; abundance: .; d_gene: TRBD1; CDR3nt: TGTGCCAGCAGAAGGACAGGGAACTATGGCTACACCTTC; CDR3aa: CASRRTGNYGYTF
j_gene: TRBJ2-3; v_gene: TRBV30; abundance: .; d_gene: TRBD1; CDR3nt: TGTGCCTGGAGTGCCCAGGGGGCTGACACAGATACGCAGTATTTT; CDR3aa: CAWSAQGADTDTQYF
j_gene: TRBJ1-4; v_gene: TRBV7-6; abundance: few; d_gene: TRBD1; CDR3nt: TGTGCCAGCAGGTCGACCGGGACAGGGGGTGAAAAACTGTTTTTT; CDR3aa: CASRSTGTGGEKLFF
j_gene: TRBJ1-2; v_gene: TRBV9; abundance: .; d_gene: .; CDR3nt: TGTGCCAGCAGCGCCCTATATGGCTACACCTTC; CDR3aa: CASSALYGYTF
j_gene: TRBJ2-7; v_gene: TRBV5-1; abundance: .; d_gene: .; CDR3nt: TGCGCCAGCAACCACCGGGATCAGGCGTCCTACGAGCAGTACTTC; CDR3aa: CASNHRDQASYEQYF
j_gene: TRBJ1-4; v_gene: TRBV7-9; abundance: few; d_gene: .; CDR3nt: TGTGCCAGCAGCTTGGGGGAGAGGACTAATGAAAAACTGTTTTTT; CDR3aa: CASSLGERTNEKLFF
j_gene: TRBJ2-3; v_gene: TRBV2; abundance: .; d_gene: .; CDR3nt: TGTGCCAGCAGGAACAGGGCCCAAACCGGCACAGATACGCAGTATTTT; CDR3aa: CASRNRAQTGTDTQYF
j_gene: TRBJ2-1; v_gene: TRBV2; abundance: .; d_gene: .; CDR3nt: TGTGCCAGCAGTGAATCACCCGCTCGTACCTACAATGAGCAGTTCTTC; CDR3aa: CASSESPARTYNEQFF
j_gene: TRBJ1-2; v_gene: TRBV30; abundance: few; d_gene: TRBD1; CDR3nt: TGTGCCTGTCCGGACAGGGGGCGGTATGGCTACACCTTC; CDR3aa: CACPDRGRYGYTF
j_gene: TRBJ2-3; v_gene: TRBV4-1; abundance: .; d_gene: .; CDR3nt: TGCGCCAGCAGCCCGGGACGAACTAGCACAGATACGCAGTATTTT; CDR3aa: CASSPGRTSTDTQYF